This TCR beta chain was sequenced in a study of blood T cells in healthy people across ages. Trimming removed 3 bases at V and 12 bases at J, with 12 bases between. The CDR3 is made up of 12 amino acids. Per germline, CDR1 LGHDT and CDR2 YNNKEL (reference sequence). A second PCR of about 7 to 11 cycles used a sample-barcoded 5' primer and a J-beta primer mix. TCRdb itself ran the 5' RACE reads through MiXCR, one entry per CDR3 protein. This sample yields 800,000 to 900,000 distinct CDR3 sequences, of which around 62% are seen a single time; about 27% belongs to the top ten. The sequenced material came from blood. The gene calls are TRBV3-1 and TRBJ2-1; D may match TRBD1 or TRBD2 (6 bases each). This clonotype was obtained from a man aged 30 to 39 in good health. The CDR3 loop reads CASSHFEGGQFF. CDR3 coding DNA: TGTGCCAGCAGCCACTTCGAGGGGGGGCAGTTCTTC.